These T cell receptor beta chains were read from a single sample in a study of beta chain features in type 1 diabetes. The repertoire was sequenced with immunoSEQ multiplex PCR; TCRdb's copy has only in-frame clones and lacks some. Found here are around 290,000 clones, 8% of them singletons; the top ten hold roughly 1%. Sample: central memory CD4+ T cells from blood. The receptors derive from a woman younger than 30 in good health. CDR3s include the opening cysteine and the closing phenylalanine or tryptophan. Fields, in order: clone size, J gene, V gene, D gene, CDR3 protein, CDR3 DNA. A D gene is named only where the DNA matches it firmly. Size is stated for part of the rows, as once, few or many counts, or as a class when the clone is expanded.

clone size: -
J gene: TRBJ1-5
V gene: TRBV6-5
D gene: -
CDR3 protein: CASRLDRFGQPQHF
CDR3 DNA: TGTGCCAGCAGACTCGACAGGTTCGGGCAGCCCCAGCATTTT

clone size: few
J gene: TRBJ1-2
V gene: TRBV6-5
D gene: TRBD1
CDR3 protein: CASRLQGNYGYTF
CDR3 DNA: TGTGCCAGCAGGCTACAGGGGAACTATGGCTACACCTTC

clone size: -
J gene: TRBJ2-3
V gene: TRBV7-8
D gene: -
CDR3 protein: CASSPAGTDTQYF
CDR3 DNA: TGTGCCAGCAGCCCAGCAGGCACAGATACGCAGTATTTT

clone size: few
J gene: TRBJ1-1
V gene: TRBV25-1
D gene: TRBD1
CDR3 protein: CASRGTGGNTEAFF
CDR3 DNA: TGTGCCAGCAGAGGCACAGGGGGGAACACTGAAGCTTTCTTT

clone size: -
J gene: TRBJ1-5
V gene: TRBV7-2
D gene: TRBD1
CDR3 protein: CASSPRTGPNQPQHF
CDR3 DNA: TGTGCCAGCAGCCCCAGGACAGGGCCCAATCAGCCCCAGCATTTT

clone size: few
J gene: TRBJ2-5
V gene: TRBV18
D gene: -
CDR3 protein: CASSPPGRETQYF
CDR3 DNA: TGTGCCAGCTCACCACCGGGTAGGGAGACCCAGTACTTC

clone size: -
J gene: TRBJ2-1
V gene: TRBV29-1
D gene: -
CDR3 protein: CSVVLSSYNEQFF
CDR3 DNA: TGCAGCGTCGTACTGAGCTCCTACAATGAGCAGTTCTTC

clone size: few
J gene: TRBJ1-3
V gene: TRBV13
D gene: -
CDR3 protein: CASSRKEGRLTVGNTIYF
CDR3 DNA: TGTGCCAGCAGTCGTAAGGAGGGAAGGCTCACAGTAGGAAACACCATATATTTT

clone size: few
J gene: TRBJ1-2
V gene: TRBV28
D gene: -
CDR3 protein: CASSLVSVDRGYTF
CDR3 DNA: TGTGCCAGCAGTTTAGTCAGCGTCGATCGTGGCTACACCTTC

clone size: few
J gene: TRBJ2-5
V gene: TRBV5-4
D gene: TRBD2
CDR3 protein: CASSLLAGGQETQYF
CDR3 DNA: TGTGCCAGCAGCTTACTAGCGGGGGGGCAAGAGACCCAGTACTTC

clone size: many
J gene: TRBJ1-4
V gene: TRBV29-1
D gene: -
CDR3 protein: CSVEPVLNEKLFF
CDR3 DNA: TGCAGCGTTGAACCCGTCCTCAATGAAAAACTGTTTTTT

clone size: few
J gene: TRBJ1-1
V gene: TRBV2
D gene: -
CDR3 protein: CAGGSQGNTEAFF
CDR3 DNA: TGTGCCGGCGGATCTCAGGGCAACACTGAAGCTTTCTTT

clone size: many
J gene: TRBJ2-6
V gene: TRBV15
D gene: TRBD1
CDR3 protein: CATSIRGQGKDPGANVLTF
CDR3 DNA: TGTGCCACCAGCATCCGAGGACAGGGGAAGGATCCTGGGGCCAACGTCCTGACTTTC

clone size: few
J gene: TRBJ2-3
V gene: TRBV4-2
D gene: -
CDR3 protein: CASSQVGLAKNTQYF
CDR3 DNA: TGTGCCAGCAGCCAAGTCGGCCTAGCCAAAAATACGCAGTATTTT

clone size: -
J gene: TRBJ1-1
V gene: TRBV10-3
D gene: -
CDR3 protein: CAIRRTEDTEAFF
CDR3 DNA: TGTGCCATCAGAAGGACCGAGGACACTGAAGCTTTCTTT

clone size: -
J gene: TRBJ2-5
V gene: TRBV20-1
D gene: -
CDR3 protein: CSAWDQETQYF
CDR3 DNA: TGCAGTGCCTGGGATCAAGAGACCCAGTACTTC

clone size: -
J gene: TRBJ2-5
V gene: TRBV29-1
D gene: TRBD2
CDR3 protein: CSVEDWTSGVQETQYF
CDR3 DNA: TGCAGCGTTGAAGACTGGACTAGCGGGGTGCAAGAGACCCAGTACTTC

clone size: few
J gene: TRBJ2-5
V gene: TRBV30
D gene: -
CDR3 protein: CAWSRGQETQYF
CDR3 DNA: TGTGCCTGGAGTAGGGGCCAAGAGACCCAGTACTTC

clone size: many
J gene: TRBJ1-1
V gene: TRBV7-3
D gene: TRBD1
CDR3 protein: CASGQGGRNTEAFF
CDR3 DNA: TGTGCCAGCGGACAGGGAGGAAGGAACACTGAAGCTTTCTTT

clone size: -
J gene: TRBJ2-7
V gene: TRBV30
D gene: -
CDR3 protein: CAWSYGKEGPSF
CDR3 DNA: TGTGCCTGGAGTTATGGTAAGGAGGGCCCAAGCTTC

clone size: few
J gene: TRBJ2-1
V gene: TRBV12-5
D gene: TRBD2
CDR3 protein: CASGPKTFGGDYNEQFF
CDR3 DNA: TGTGCTAGTGGACCCAAAACTTTCGGGGGGGATTACAATGAGCAGTTCTTC

clone size: few
J gene: TRBJ1-6
V gene: TRBV6-5
D gene: -
CDR3 protein: CASRPGRNNSPLHF
CDR3 DNA: TGTGCCAGCCGCCCGGGGCGTAATAATTCACCCCTCCACTTT

clone size: many
J gene: TRBJ1-1
V gene: TRBV2
D gene: -
CDR3 protein: CASRGDTEAFF
CDR3 DNA: TGTGCCAGCAGGGGAGACACTGAAGCTTTCTTT

clone size: few
J gene: TRBJ2-2
V gene: TRBV6-5
D gene: -
CDR3 protein: CASSYQSGELFF
CDR3 DNA: TGTGCCAGCAGTTACCAATCCGGGGAGCTGTTTTTT

clone size: -
J gene: TRBJ2-1
V gene: TRBV5-6
D gene: -
CDR3 protein: CASSLMGEYNEQFF
CDR3 DNA: TGTGCCAGCAGCTTGATGGGGGAATACAATGAGCAGTTCTTC

clone size: -
J gene: TRBJ2-5
V gene: TRBV30
D gene: -
CDR3 protein: CAWSVLRGQETQYF
CDR3 DNA: TGTGCCTGGAGTGTACTGAGGGGCCAAGAGACCCAGTACTTC

clone size: -
J gene: TRBJ1-2
V gene: TRBV7-9
D gene: -
CDR3 protein: CASSDLQALDDYGYTF
CDR3 DNA: TGTGCCAGCAGCGACTTACAGGCCCTGGATGACTATGGCTACACCTTC

clone size: -
J gene: TRBJ2-3
V gene: TRBV29-1
D gene: -
CDR3 protein: CSVAQYGPAQYF
CDR3 DNA: TGCAGCGTCGCCCAGTATGGGCCAGCGCAGTATTTT

clone size: many
J gene: TRBJ1-4
V gene: TRBV4-3
D gene: -
CDR3 protein: CASSQDWTVEKLFF
CDR3 DNA: TGCGCCAGCAGCCAAGATTGGACAGTGGAAAAACTGTTTTTT

clone size: -
J gene: TRBJ1-1
V gene: TRBV2
D gene: TRBD1
CDR3 protein: CASPPKGGQGVANTEAFF
CDR3 DNA: TGTGCCAGCCCACCTAAAGGGGGACAGGGGGTGGCGAACACTGAAGCTTTCTTT

clone size: few
J gene: TRBJ1-1
V gene: TRBV19
D gene: -
CDR3 protein: CASSMRVLNTEAFF
CDR3 DNA: TGTGCCAGTAGTATGAGGGTACTGAACACTGAAGCTTTCTTT

clone size: -
J gene: TRBJ1-2
V gene: TRBV10-2
D gene: -
CDR3 protein: CASRPSGLNYGYTF
CDR3 DNA: TGCGCCAGCAGACCGTCGGGGCTCAACTATGGCTACACCTTC

clone size: few
J gene: TRBJ2-5
V gene: TRBV2
D gene: TRBD2
CDR3 protein: CASSRTSDGETQYF
CDR3 DNA: TGTGCCAGCAGTCGGACTAGCGATGGAGAGACCCAGTACTTC

clone size: -
J gene: TRBJ1-1
V gene: TRBV18
D gene: -
CDR3 protein: CASSERTVVLMGTEAFF
CDR3 DNA: TGTGCCAGCTCGGAACGGACGGTAGTCCTTATGGGCACTGAAGCTTTCTTT

clone size: -
J gene: TRBJ1-1
V gene: TRBV6-6
D gene: -
CDR3 protein: CASKVGNTEAFF
CDR3 DNA: TGTGCCAGCAAGGTGGGGAACACTGAAGCTTTCTTT

clone size: few
J gene: TRBJ1-2
V gene: TRBV28
D gene: -
CDR3 protein: CASSAAGPRRGYTF
CDR3 DNA: TGTGCCAGCAGCGCCGCGGGCCCTCGGCGTGGCTACACCTTC

clone size: -
J gene: TRBJ2-1
V gene: TRBV2
D gene: -
CDR3 protein: CASARERGEQFF
CDR3 DNA: TGTGCCAGCGCTCGGGAGAGGGGTGAGCAGTTCTTC

clone size: -
J gene: TRBJ2-3
V gene: TRBV11-2
D gene: -
CDR3 protein: CASSLIGGTSTDTQYF
CDR3 DNA: TGTGCCAGCAGCTTAATTGGCGGGACTAGCACAGATACGCAGTATTTT

clone size: few
J gene: TRBJ1-2
V gene: TRBV30
D gene: -
CDR3 protein: CAWSVTANYGYTF
CDR3 DNA: TGTGCCTGGAGTGTCACAGCTAACTATGGCTACACCTTC

clone size: few
J gene: TRBJ2-5
V gene: TRBV7-2
D gene: -
CDR3 protein: CASSLVGGEETQYF
CDR3 DNA: TGTGCCAGCAGCTTAGTGGGCGGGGAAGAGACCCAGTACTTC

clone size: -
J gene: TRBJ1-1
V gene: TRBV30
D gene: -
CDR3 protein: CAWNRPVGPEAFF
CDR3 DNA: TGTGCCTGGAATAGGCCCGTGGGTCCTGAAGCTTTCTTT

clone size: -
J gene: TRBJ1-1
V gene: TRBV7-9
D gene: -
CDR3 protein: CASSTVTTEAFF
CDR3 DNA: TGTGCCAGCAGCACGGTGACCACTGAAGCTTTCTTT

clone size: few
J gene: TRBJ2-7
V gene: TRBV7-9
D gene: -
CDR3 protein: CASSLMGVGSYEQYF
CDR3 DNA: TGTGCCAGCAGCTTAATGGGGGTCGGCTCCTACGAGCAGTACTTC